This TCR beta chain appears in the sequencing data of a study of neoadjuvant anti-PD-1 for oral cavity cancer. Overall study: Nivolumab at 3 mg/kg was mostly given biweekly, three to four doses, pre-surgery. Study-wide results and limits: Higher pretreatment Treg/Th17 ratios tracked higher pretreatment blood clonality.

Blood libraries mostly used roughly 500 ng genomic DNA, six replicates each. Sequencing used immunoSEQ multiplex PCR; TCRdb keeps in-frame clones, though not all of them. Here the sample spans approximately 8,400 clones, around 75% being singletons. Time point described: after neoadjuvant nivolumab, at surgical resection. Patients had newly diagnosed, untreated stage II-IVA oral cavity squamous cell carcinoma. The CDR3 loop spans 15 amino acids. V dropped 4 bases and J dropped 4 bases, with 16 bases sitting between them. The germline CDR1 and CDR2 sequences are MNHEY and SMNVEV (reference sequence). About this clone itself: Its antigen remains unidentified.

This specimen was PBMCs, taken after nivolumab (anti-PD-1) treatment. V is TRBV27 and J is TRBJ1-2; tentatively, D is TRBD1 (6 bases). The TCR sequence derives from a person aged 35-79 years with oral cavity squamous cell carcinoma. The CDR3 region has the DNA TGTGCCAGCAGTTCCCTTTTAGGGGGTCTCTATGGCTACACCTTC. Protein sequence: CASSSLLGGLYGYTF.